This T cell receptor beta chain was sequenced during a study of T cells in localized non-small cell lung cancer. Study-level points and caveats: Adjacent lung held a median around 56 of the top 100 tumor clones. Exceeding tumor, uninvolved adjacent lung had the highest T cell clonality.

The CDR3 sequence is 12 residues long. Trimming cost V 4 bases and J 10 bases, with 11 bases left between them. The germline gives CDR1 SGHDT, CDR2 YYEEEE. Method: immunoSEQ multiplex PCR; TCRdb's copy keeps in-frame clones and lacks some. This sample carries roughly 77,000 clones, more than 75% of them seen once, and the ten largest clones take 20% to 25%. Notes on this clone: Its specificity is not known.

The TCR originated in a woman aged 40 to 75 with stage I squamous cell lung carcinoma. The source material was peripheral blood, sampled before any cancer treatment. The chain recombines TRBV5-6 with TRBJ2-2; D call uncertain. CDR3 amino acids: CASSRLSLELFF. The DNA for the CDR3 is TGTGCCAGCAGCCGCCTTTCCTTGGAGCTGTTTTTT.